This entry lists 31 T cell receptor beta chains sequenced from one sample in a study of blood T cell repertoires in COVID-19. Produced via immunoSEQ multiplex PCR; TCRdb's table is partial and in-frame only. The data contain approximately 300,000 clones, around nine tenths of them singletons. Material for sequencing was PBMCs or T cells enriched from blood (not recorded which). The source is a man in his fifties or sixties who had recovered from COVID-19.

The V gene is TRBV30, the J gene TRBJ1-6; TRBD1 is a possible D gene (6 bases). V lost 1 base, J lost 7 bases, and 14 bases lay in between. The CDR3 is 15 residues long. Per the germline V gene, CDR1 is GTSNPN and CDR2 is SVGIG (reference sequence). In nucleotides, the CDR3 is TGTGCCTGGAGTGCTCAGGGGTTACAAAATTCACCCCTCCACTTT. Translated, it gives CAWSAQGLQNSPLHF. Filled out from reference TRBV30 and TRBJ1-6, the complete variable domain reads SQTIHQWPATLVQPVGSPLSLECTVEGTSNPNLYWYRQAAGRGLQLLFYSVGIGQISSEVPQNLSASRPQDRQFILSSKKLLLSDSGFYLCAWSAQGLQNSPLHFGNGTRLTVT.

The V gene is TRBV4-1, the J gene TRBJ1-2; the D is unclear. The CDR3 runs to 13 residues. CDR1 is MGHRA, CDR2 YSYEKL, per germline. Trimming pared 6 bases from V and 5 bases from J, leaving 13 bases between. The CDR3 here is CASSGLERYGYTF. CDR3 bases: TGCGCCAGCAGTGGGCTTGAGAGATATGGCTACACCTTC.

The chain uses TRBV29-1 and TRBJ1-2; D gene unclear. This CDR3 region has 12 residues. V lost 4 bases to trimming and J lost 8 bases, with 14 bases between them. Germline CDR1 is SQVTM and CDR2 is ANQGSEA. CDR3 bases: TGCAGCGTTGTGGCCGTTACGGGGGGCTACACCTTC. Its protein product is CSVVAVTGGYTF.

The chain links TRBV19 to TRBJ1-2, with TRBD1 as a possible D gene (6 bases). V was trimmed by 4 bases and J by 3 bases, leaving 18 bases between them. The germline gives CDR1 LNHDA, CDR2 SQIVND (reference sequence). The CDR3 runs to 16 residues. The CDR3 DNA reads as TGTGCCAGTAGTAATCTCCCCCCCAGGGGTGACTATGGCTACACCTTC. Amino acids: CASSNLPPRGDYGYTF.

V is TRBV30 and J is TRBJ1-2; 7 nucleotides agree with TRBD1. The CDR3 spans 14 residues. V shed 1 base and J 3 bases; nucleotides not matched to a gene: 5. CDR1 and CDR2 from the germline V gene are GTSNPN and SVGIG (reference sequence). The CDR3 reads CAWSAHRGDYGYTF. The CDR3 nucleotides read TGTGCCTGGAGTGCCCACAGGGGAGACTATGGCTACACCTTC.

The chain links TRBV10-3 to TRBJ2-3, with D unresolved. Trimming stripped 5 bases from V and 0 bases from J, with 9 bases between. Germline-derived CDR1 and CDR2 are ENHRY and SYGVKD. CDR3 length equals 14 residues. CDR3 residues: CAISNEKSTDTQYF. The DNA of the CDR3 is TGTGCCATCAGTAACGAGAAGAGCACAGATACGCAGTATTTT.

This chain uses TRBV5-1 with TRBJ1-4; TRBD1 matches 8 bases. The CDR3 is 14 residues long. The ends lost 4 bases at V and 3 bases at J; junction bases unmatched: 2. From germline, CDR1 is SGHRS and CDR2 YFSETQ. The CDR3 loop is CASSLGQANEKLFF. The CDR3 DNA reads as TGCGCCAGCAGCCTGGGACAGGCTAATGAAAAACTGTTTTTT.

CDR3 sequence: CASRERGNPPQYF. In DNA, the CDR3 is TGTGCCAGCAGAGAGAGAGGGAACCCCCCCCAGTACTTC. This chain connects TRBV7-4 to TRBJ2-5, with TRBD2 as a possible D gene (5 bases). CDR3 size: 13 residues. Germline V gives CDR1 SGHVT, CDR2 SQSDAQ. The V and J ends lost 6 bases and 9 bases respectively, with 17 bases between them.

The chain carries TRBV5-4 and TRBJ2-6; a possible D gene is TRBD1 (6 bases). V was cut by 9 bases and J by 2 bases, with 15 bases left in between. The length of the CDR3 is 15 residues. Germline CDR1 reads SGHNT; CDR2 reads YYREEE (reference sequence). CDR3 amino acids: CATSQGVPGANVLTF. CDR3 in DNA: TGTGCCACCTCACAGGGAGTCCCTGGGGCCAACGTCCTGACTTTC.

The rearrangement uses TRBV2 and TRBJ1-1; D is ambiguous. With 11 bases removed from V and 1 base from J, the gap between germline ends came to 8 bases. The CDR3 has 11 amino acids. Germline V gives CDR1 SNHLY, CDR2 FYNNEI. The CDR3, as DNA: TGTGCCGCACAGAGGAACACTGAAGCTTTCTTT. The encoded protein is CAAQRNTEAFF.

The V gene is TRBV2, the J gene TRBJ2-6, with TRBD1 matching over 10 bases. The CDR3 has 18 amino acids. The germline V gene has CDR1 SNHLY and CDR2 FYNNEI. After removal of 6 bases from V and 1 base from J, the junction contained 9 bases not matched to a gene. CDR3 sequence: CASSAGQGFISGANVLTF. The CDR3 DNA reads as TGTGCCAGCAGCGCGGGACAGGGGTTCATTTCTGGGGCCAACGTCCTGACTTTC.

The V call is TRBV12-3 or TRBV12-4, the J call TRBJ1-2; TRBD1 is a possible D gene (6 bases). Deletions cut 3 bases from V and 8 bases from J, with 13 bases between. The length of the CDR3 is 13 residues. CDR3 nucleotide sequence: TGTGCCAGCAGTTTTACAACAGGGAGAGGCTACACCTTC. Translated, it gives CASSFTTGRGYTF.

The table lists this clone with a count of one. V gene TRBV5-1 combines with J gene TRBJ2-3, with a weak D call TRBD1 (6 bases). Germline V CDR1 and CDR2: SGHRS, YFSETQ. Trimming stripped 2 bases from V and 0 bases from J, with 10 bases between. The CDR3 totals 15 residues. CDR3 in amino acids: CASSLTGQSTDTQYF. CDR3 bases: TGCGCCAGCAGCTTAACCGGACAGAGCACAGATACGCAGTATTTT.

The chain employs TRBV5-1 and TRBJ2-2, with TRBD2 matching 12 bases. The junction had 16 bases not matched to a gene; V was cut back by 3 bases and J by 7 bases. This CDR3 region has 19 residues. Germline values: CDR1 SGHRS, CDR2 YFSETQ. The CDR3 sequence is CASSSGLAGVNLRGGELFF. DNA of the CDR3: TGCGCCAGCAGCTCGGGACTAGCGGGCGTTAACCTTCGGGGCGGGGAGCTGTTTTTT.

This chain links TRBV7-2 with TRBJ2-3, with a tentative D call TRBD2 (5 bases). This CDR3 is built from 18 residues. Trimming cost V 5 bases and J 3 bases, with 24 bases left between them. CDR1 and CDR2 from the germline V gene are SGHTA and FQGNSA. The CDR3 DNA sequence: TGTGCCAGCAGCCCTGAGCAGTTTTCCATCAGAGGGACAGATACGCAGTATTTT. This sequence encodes CASSPEQFSIRGTDTQYF.

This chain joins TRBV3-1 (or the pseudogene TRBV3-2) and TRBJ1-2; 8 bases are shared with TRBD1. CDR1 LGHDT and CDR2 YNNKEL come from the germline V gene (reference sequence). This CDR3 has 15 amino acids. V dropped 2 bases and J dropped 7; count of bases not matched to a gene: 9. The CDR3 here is CASSQFRQGAGGYTF. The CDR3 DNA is TGTGCCAGCAGCCAATTCCGGCAGGGGGCGGGTGGCTACACCTTC.

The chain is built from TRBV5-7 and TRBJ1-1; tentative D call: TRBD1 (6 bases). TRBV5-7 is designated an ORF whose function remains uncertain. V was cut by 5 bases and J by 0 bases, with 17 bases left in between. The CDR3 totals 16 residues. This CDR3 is CASRWGRAELNTEAFF. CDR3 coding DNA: TGTGCCAGCAGGTGGGGGCGGGCAGAGCTGAACACTGAAGCTTTCTTT.

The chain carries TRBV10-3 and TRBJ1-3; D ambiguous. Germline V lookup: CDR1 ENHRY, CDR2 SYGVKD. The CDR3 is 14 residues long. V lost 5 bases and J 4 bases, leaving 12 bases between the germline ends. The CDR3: CAISSDSLGNTIYF. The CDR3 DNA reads TGTGCCATCAGTAGCGACTCTCTCGGAAACACCATATATTTT.

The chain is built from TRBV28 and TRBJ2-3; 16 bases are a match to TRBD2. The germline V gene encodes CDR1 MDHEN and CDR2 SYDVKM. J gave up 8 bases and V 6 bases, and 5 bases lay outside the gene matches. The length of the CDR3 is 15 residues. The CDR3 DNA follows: TGTGCCAGCAGCGGGACTAGCGGGAGGGTAGGTACGCAGTATTTT. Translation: CASSGTSGRVGTQYF.

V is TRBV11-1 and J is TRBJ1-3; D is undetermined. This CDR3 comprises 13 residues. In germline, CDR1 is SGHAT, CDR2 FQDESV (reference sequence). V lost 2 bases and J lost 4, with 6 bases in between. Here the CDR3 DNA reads TGTGCCAGCAGCTTAAACATGGGAAACACCATATATTTT. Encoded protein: CASSLNMGNTIYF.

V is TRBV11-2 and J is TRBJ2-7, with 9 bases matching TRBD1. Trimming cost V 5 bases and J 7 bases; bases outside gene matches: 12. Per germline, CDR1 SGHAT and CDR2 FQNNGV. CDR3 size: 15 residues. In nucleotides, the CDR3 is TGTGCCAGCAGCCACGGGACAGGGAACACCCGGGAGCAGTACTTC. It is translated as CASSHGTGNTREQYF.

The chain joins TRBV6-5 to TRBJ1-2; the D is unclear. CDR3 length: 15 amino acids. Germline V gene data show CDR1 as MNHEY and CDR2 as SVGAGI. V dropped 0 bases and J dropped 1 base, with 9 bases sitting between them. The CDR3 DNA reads TGTGCCAGCAGTTACTCGATTAGACTTAACTATGGCTACACCTTC. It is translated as CASSYSIRLNYGYTF.

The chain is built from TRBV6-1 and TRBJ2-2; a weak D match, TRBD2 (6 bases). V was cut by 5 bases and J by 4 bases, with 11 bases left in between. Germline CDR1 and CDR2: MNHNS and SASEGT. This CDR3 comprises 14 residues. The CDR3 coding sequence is TGTGCCAGCAGTCAGGGACTCACCACCGGGGAGCTGTTTTTT. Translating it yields CASSQGLTTGELFF.

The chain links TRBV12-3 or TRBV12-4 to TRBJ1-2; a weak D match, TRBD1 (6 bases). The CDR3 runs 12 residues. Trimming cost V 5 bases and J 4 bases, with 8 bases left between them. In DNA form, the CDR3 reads TGTGCCAGCAGTGAGACAGGCTATGGCTACACCTTC. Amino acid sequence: CASSETGYGYTF.

The CDR3 bases are TGTGCCAGTAGCCAGCGTGTGAACACCGGGGAGCTGTTTTTT. Translation gives CASSQRVNTGELFF. The chain couples TRBV19 to TRBJ2-2, with unresolved D. The germline V gene encodes CDR1 LNHDA and CDR2 SQIVND (reference sequence). The V gene lost 6 bases and the J gene lost 1 base, with 9 bases spanning the gap. This CDR3 comprises 14 residues.

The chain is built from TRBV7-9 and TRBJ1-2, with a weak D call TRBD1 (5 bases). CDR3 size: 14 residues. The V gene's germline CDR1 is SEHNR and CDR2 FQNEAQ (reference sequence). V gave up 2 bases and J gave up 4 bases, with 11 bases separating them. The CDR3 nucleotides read TGTGCCAGCAGCTTACCGACAGATTTCTATGGCTACACCTTC. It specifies CASSLPTDFYGYTF.

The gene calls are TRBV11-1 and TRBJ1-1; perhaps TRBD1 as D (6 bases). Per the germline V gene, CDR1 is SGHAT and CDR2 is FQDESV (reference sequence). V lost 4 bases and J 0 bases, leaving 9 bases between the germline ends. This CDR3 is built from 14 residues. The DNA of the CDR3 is TGTGCCAGCAGCTCAACAGGGTTGAACACTGAAGCTTTCTTT. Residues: CASSSTGLNTEAFF.

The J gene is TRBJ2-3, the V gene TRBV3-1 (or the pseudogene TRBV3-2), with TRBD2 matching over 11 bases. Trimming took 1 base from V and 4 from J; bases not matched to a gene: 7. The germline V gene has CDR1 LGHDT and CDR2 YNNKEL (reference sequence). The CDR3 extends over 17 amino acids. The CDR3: CASSQVRLAGGPDTQYF. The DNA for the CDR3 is TGTGCCAGCAGCCAAGTCAGGCTAGCGGGGGGACCAGATACGCAGTATTTT.

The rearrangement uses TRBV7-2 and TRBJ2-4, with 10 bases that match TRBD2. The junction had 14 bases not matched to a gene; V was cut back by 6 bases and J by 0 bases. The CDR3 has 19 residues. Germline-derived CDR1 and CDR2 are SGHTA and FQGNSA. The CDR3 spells CASRSEVLAGYKAKNIQYF. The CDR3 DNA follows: TGTGCCAGCAGATCAGAGGTACTAGCGGGATATAAAGCCAAAAACATTCAGTACTTC.

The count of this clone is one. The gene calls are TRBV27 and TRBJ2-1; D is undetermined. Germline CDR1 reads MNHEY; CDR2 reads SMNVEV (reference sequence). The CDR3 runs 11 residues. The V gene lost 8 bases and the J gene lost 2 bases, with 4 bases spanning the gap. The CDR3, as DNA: TGTGCCAGCGTAGCCTACAATGAGCAGTTCTTC. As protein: CASVAYNEQFF.

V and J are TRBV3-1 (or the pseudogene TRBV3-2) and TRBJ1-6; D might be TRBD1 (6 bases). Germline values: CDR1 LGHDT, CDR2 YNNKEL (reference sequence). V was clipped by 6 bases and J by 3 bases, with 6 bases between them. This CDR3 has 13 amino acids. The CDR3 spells CASRDSYNSPLHF. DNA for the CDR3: TGTGCCAGCAGGGACAGCTATAATTCACCCCTCCACTTT.